This T cell receptor beta chain appears in the sequencing data of a study of blood T cell repertoires in COVID-19. Study details: COVID-19 samples, acute and convalescent, were from the United States, Italy and Spain. T cells, B-cell-depleted T cells, or PBMCs supplied cDNA or gDNA.

Profiling relied on immunoSEQ multiplex PCR, and the TCRdb table lists in-frame clones only, not all of them. The repertoire holds approximately 50,000 clones, with about four fifths as singletons. This clone was found once. Sequenced material: peripheral blood. The receptor comes from a human donor in a cohort sampled during active COVID-19.

CDR3 residues: CASSREGGAWSPLHF. The DNA of the CDR3 is TGCGCCAGCAGCCGAGAGGGGGGAGCTTGGTCACCCCTCCACTTT. The genes are TRBV4-1 and TRBJ1-6, with D perhaps matching TRBD1 (6 bases). CDR1 is MGHRA and CDR2 is YSYEKL in the germline V gene. CDR3 length: 15 amino acids. V dropped 4 bases and J dropped 10 bases, with 17 bases sitting between them.